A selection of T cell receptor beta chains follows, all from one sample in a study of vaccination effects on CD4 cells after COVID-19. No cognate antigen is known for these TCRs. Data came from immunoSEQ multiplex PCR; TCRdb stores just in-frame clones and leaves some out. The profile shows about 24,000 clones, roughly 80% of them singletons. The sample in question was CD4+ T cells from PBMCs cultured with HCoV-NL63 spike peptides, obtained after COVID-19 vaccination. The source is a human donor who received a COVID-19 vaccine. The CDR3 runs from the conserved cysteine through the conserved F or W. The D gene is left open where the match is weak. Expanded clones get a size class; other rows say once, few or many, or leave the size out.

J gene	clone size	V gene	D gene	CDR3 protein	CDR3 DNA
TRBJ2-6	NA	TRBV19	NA	CASSIGLSGANVLTF	TGTGCCAGTAGTATAGGGCTCTCTGGGGCCAACGTCCTGACTTTC
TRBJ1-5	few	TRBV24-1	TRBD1	CATSDPGQGAPAPQHF	TGTGCCACCAGTGACCCCGGACAGGGGGCCCCGGCGCCCCAGCATTTT
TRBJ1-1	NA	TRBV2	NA	CASSEGRTGLTEAFF	TGTGCCAGCAGTGAAGGGCGAACAGGGCTCACTGAAGCTTTCTTT
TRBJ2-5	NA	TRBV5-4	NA	CASSPRDGQETQYF	TGTGCCAGCAGCCCCCGGGACGGTCAAGAGACCCAGTACTTC
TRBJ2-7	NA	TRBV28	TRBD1	CASSLSGTGAYEQYF	TGTGCCAGCAGTTTATCTGGGACAGGGGCCTACGAGCAGTACTTC
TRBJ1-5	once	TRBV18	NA	CASSPEDGQPQHF	TGTGCCAGCTCACCAGAAGATGGACAGCCCCAGCATTTT
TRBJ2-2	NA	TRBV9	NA	CASSPQPGPTGELFF	TGTGCCAGCAGCCCTCAACCGGGACCCACCGGGGAGCTGTTTTTT
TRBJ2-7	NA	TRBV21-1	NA	CASRSQGLIHSQLYEQYF	TGTGCCAGCAGGTCACAGGGACTCATCCATTCCCAACTATACGAGCAGTACTTC
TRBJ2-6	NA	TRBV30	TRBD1	CAYRTGKTSGANVLTF	TGTGCCTACCGGACAGGGAAAACCTCTGGGGCCAACGTCCTGACTTTC
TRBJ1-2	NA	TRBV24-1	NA	CANRSNKYRTVNYGYTF	TGTGCTAACCGATCTAACAAGTACCGGACAGTTAACTATGGCTACACCTTC
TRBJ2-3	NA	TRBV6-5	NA	CASSYSRAGGADTQYF	TGTGCCAGCAGTTACTCGAGGGCGGGCGGCGCAGATACGCAGTATTTT
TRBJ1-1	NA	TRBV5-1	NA	CASSSPDEKNEAFF	TGCGCCAGCAGCTCGCCGGACGAAAAAAATGAAGCTTTCTTT
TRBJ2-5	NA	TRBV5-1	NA	CASSLGYGETQYF	TGCGCCAGCAGCTTGGGGTATGGGGAGACCCAGTACTTC
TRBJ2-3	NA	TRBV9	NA	CASSVEGQGLSTDTQYF	TGTGCCAGCAGCGTAGAAGGGCAGGGCCTGAGCACAGATACGCAGTATTTT
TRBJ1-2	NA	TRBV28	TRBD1	CASITGGGGHGYTF	TGTGCCAGCATCACAGGGGGCGGGGGCCACGGCTACACCTTC
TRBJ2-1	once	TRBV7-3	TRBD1	CASSSDRGSYNEQFF	TGTGCCAGCAGCTCGGACAGGGGCTCCTACAATGAGCAGTTCTTC
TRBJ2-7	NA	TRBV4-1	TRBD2	CASSQPTSGRGEQYF	TGCGCCAGCAGCCAGCCGACTAGCGGGAGGGGCGAGCAGTACTTC
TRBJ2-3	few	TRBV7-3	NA	CASSLTGPDTQYF	TGTGCCAGCAGCTTAACCGGGCCAGATACGCAGTATTTT
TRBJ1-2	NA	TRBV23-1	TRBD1	CASSQRTGVSYGYTF	TGCGCCAGCAGTCAAAGGACAGGGGTATCCTATGGCTACACCTTC
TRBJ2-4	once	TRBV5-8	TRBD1	CASSPTPGTGKNIQYF	TGTGCCAGCAGCCCCACCCCCGGGACAGGCAAAAACATTCAGTACTTC
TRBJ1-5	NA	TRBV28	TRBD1	CASSLGSWTSDRGEDSNQPQHF	TGTGCCAGCAGTTTAGGTTCCTGGACTTCTGACAGGGGGGAGGATAGCAATCAGCCCCAGCATTTT
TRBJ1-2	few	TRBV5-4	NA	CASSLAGGIGYTF	TGTGCCAGCAGCTTGGCTGGCGGGATTGGCTACACCTTC
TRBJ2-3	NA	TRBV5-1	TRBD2	CASSLGLAASTDTQYF	TGCGCCAGCAGCTTGGGACTAGCGGCTAGCACAGATACGCAGTATTTT
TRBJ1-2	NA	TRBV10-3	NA	CAISADGNYGYIF	TGTGCCATCAGTGCGGACGGAAACTATGGCTACATCTTC
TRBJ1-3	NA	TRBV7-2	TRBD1	CASSLGWGTGSGNTIYF	TGTGCCAGCAGCTTAGGGTGGGGGACAGGGTCTGGAAACACCATATATTTT
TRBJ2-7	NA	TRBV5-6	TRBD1	CASSSWTGSGEQYF	TGTGCCAGCAGCTCCTGGACAGGGTCGGGAGAGCAGTACTTC
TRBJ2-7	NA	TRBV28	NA	CASSLGSLYEQYF	TGTGCCAGCAGTTTAGGATCCCTTTACGAGCAGTACTTC
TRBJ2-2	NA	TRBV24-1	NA	CATSDFGGELFF	TGTGCCACCAGTGATTTCGGCGGGGAGCTGTTTTTT
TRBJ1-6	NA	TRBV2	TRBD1	CASSDRTGSSPLHF	TGTGCCAGCAGTGATAGGACAGGGAGCTCACCCCTCCACTTT
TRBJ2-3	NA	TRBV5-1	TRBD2	CASSSYLAGATDTQYF	TGCGCCAGCAGCTCCTACCTAGCGGGGGCGACAGATACGCAGTATTTT
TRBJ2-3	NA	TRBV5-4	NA	CASSPVAGGPDTQYF	TGTGCCAGCAGCCCGGTGGCAGGGGGGCCAGATACGCAGTATTTT
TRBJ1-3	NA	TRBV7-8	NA	CASSWTVEGNTIYF	TGTGCCAGCAGCTGGACAGTAGAGGGAAACACCATATATTTT
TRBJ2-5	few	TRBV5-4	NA	CASSLAGNQETQYF	TGTGCCAGCAGCTTGGCGGGTAACCAAGAGACCCAGTACTTC
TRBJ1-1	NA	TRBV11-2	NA	CASSSVDGEGPEAFF	TGTGCCAGCAGCTCGGTCGATGGGGAGGGTCCTGAAGCTTTCTTT
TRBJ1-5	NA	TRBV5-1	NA	CASSWGSGNQPQHF	TGCGCCAGCAGCTGGGGCAGTGGCAATCAGCCCCAGCATTTT
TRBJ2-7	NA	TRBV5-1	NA	CASSPDPGSYEQYF	TGCGCCAGCAGCCCCGACCCGGGATCCTACGAGCAGTACTTC
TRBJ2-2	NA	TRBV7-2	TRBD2	CASSLGLAGVRTGELFF	TGTGCCAGCAGCTTAGGGCTAGCGGGGGTGAGAACCGGGGAGCTGTTTTTT
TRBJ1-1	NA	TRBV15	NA	CATSRERVTEAFF	TGTGCCACCAGCAGAGAAAGGGTCACTGAAGCTTTCTTT
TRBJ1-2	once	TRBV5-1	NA	CASSPTTGTRGYTF	TGCGCCAGCAGTCCCACCACAGGGACTCGGGGCTACACCTTC
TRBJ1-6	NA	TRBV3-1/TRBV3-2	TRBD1	CASSQGQGVYNSPLHF	TGTGCCAGCAGCCAGGGACAGGGGGTTTATAATTCACCCCTCCACTTT
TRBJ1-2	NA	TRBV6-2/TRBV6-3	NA	CASSHGTLYGYTF	TGTGCCAGCAGCCACGGGACGCTTTATGGCTACACCTTC